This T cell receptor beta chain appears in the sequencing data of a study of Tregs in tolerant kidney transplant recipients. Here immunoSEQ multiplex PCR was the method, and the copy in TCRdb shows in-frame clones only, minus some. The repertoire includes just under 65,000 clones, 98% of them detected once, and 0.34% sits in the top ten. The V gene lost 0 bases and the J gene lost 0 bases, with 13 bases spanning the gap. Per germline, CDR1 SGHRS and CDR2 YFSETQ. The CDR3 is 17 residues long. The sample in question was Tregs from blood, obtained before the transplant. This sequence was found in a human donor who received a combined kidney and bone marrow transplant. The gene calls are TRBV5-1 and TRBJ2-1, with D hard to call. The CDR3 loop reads CASSLGLSASSYNEQFF. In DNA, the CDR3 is TGCGCCAGCAGCTTGGGTCTCAGCGCCAGCTCCTACAATGAGCAGTTCTTC.